This T cell receptor beta chain was observed in a study of technical replicates of blood from a few donors. Assay: immunoSEQ multiplex PCR; the TCRdb copy retains only in-frame clones and omits some. The sample consists of tens of thousands of clones, roughly 92% of them appearing once. Germline CDR1 and CDR2: MGHDK and SYGVNS. The CDR3 consists of 13 residues. Trimming at V came to 6 bases and at J to 6 bases, leaving 7 bases not matched to a gene. The TCR originated in a human donor in good health. Some clones in this sample may be carry-over from other donors' samples. The V gene is TRBV25-1, the J gene TRBJ2-7; 8 nucleotides agree with TRBD2. Sequenced sample: PBMCs. The DNA of the CDR3 is TGTGCCAGCAGAAAAGCGGGAGTGGCCGAGCAGTACTTC. Protein sequence: CASRKAGVAEQYF.